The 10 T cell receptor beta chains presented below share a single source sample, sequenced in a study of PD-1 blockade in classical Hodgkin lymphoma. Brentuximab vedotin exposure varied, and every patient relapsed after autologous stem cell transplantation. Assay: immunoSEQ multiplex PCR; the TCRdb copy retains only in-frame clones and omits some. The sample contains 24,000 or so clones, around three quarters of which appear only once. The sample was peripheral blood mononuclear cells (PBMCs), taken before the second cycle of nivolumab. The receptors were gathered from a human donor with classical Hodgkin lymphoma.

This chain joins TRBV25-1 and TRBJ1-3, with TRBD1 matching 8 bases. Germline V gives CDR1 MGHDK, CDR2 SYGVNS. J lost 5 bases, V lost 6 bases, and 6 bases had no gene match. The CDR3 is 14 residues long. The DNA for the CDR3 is TGTGCCAGCAGCTCGACAGGGGAAAGAAACACCATATATTTT. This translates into CASSSTGERNTIYF.

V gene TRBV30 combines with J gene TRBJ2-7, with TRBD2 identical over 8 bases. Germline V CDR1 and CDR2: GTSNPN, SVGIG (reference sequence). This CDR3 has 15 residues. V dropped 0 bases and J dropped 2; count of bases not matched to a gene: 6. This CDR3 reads CAWSVLAGGPYEQYF. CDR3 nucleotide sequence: TGTGCCTGGAGTGTACTGGCGGGAGGACCCTACGAGCAGTACTTC.

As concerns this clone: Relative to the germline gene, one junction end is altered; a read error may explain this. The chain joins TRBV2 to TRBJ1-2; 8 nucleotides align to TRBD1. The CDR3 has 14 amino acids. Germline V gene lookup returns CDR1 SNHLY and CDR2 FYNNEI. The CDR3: CASGDRGRGYGYTF. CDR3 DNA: TGTGCCAGCGGTGACAGGGGAAGAGGCTATGGCTACACCTTC.

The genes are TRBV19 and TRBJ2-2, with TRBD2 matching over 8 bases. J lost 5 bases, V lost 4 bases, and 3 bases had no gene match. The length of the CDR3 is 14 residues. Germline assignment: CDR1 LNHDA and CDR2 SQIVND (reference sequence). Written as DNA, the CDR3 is TGTGCCAGTAGTAGGTCGGGAGGGACCGGGGAGCTGTTTTTT. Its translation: CASSRSGGTGELFF.

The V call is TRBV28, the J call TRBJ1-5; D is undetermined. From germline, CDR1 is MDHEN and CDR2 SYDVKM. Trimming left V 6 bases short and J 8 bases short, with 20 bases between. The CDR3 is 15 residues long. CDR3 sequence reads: CASSLTHNNQKPQHF. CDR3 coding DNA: TGTGCCAGCAGCCTAACCCACAACAATCAGAAGCCCCAGCATTTT. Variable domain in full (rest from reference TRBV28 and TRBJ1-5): DVKVTQSSRYLVKRTGEKVFLECVQDMDHENMFWYRQDPGLGLRLIYFSYDVKMKEKGDIPEGYSVSREKKERFSLILESASTNQTSMYLCASSLTHNNQKPQHFGDGTRLSIL.

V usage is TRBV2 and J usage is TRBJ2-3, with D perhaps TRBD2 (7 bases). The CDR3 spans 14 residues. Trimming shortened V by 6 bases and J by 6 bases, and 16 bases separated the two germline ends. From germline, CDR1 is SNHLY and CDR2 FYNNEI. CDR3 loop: CASSWGQRGDTQYF. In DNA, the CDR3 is TGTGCCAGCAGCTGGGGGCAGCGGGGTGATACGCAGTATTTT.

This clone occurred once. DNA of the CDR3: TGTGCCAGTAGTATAGCCCCGGGACTAGCGGGAAGGGAGCAGTACTTC. It specifies CASSIAPGLAGREQYF. The rearrangement links TRBV19 to TRBJ2-7, with 13 bases identical to TRBD2. The CDR3 loop spans 16 amino acids. Germline V gene sequence: CDR1 LNHDA, CDR2 SQIVND (reference sequence). The J segment lost 7 bases and the V segment lost 1 base, leaving 7 bases of the junction unmatched.

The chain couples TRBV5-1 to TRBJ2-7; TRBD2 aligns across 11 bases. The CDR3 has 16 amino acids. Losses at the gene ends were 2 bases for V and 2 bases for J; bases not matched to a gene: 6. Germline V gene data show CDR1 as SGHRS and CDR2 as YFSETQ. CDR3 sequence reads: CASSFRLAGPPYEQYF. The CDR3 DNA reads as TGCGCCAGCAGCTTCCGACTAGCGGGACCTCCCTACGAGCAGTACTTC.

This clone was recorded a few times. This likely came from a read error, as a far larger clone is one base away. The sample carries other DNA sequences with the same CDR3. The CDR3 reads CASSPGTGGLNTEAFF. The CDR3 coding sequence is TGCGCCAGCAGCCCCGGGACAGGGGGGTTAAACACTGAAGCTTTCTTT. The J gene is TRBJ1-1, the V gene TRBV5-1; 11 bases are a match to TRBD1. The V gene end was trimmed by 4 bases and the J gene end by 2 bases; junction bases not matched to a gene: 7. CDR3 length: 16 residues. Germline CDR1 is SGHRS and CDR2 is YFSETQ.

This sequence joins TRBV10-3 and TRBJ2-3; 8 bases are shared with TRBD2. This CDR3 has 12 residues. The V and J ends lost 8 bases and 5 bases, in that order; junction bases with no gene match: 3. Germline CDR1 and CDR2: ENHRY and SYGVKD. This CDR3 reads CAIGREGDTQYF. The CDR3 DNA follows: TGTGCCATCGGACGGGAGGGAGATACGCAGTATTTT.